Listed below are T cell receptor beta chains from one sample, sequenced in a study of cytomegalovirus exposure and HLA in healthy donors. Here immunoSEQ multiplex PCR was the method, and the copy in TCRdb shows in-frame clones only, minus some. The table records 130,000 or so clones, 75% of them present only once. Sequenced input: PBMCs. The receptors shown here come from a man aged 40-49 years in good health and CMV-seronegative. The CDR3 runs from the conserved cysteine through the conserved F or W. A D gene is named only where the DNA matches it firmly. For some rows the clone size is stated as once, few or many, or as a class when expanded; others skip it.

.	TRBV7-2	.	TRBJ2-1	CASSLLLLNEQFF	TGTGCCAGCAGCTTATTACTGCTCAATGAGCAGTTCTTC
.	TRBV6-5	.	TRBJ1-1	CASSYSREGGAEAFF	TGTGCCAGCAGTTACTCGCGGGAGGGGGGGGCTGAAGCTTTCTTT
.	TRBV4-1	TRBD2	TRBJ2-3	CASSGGGSTDTQYF	TGCGCCAGCAGTGGCGGGGGTAGCACAGATACGCAGTATTTT
.	TRBV4-3	.	TRBJ2-7	CASSQGRTGGYEQYF	TGCGCCAGCAGCCAGGGGAGGACAGGAGGCTACGAGCAGTACTTC
.	TRBV4-2	TRBD1	TRBJ1-4	CASSQYSGTATNEKLFF	TGTGCCAGCAGCCAGTACTCCGGGACAGCAACTAATGAAAAACTGTTTTTT
few	TRBV5-1	.	TRBJ1-5	CASSLGADQPQHF	TGTGCCAGCAGCTTGGGAGCCGATCAGCCCCAGCATTTT
.	TRBV30	.	TRBJ2-7	CAWSLVDSEQYF	TGTGCCTGGAGTCTGGTAGATAGCGAGCAGTACTTC
.	TRBV7-6	TRBD2	TRBJ2-3	CASSSRLLAGGQRDTQYF	TGTGCCAGCAGCTCGAGGTTACTAGCGGGGGGGCAGAGAGATACGCAGTATTTT
few	TRBV19	TRBD1	TRBJ1-5	CASSKQGGNQPQHF	TGTGCCAGTAGCAAACAGGGGGGCAATCAGCCCCAGCATTTT
few	TRBV4-1	.	TRBJ2-7	CASSQDIGLSYYEQYF	TGCGCCAGCAGCCAAGATATAGGACTATCTTACTACGAGCAGTACTTC
.	TRBV5-6	.	TRBJ2-1	CASSLDRELGIEQFF	TGTGCCAGCAGCTTGGACAGGGAACTTGGTATTGAGCAGTTCTTC
.	TRBV5-4	.	TRBJ1-1	CASSLPSRQMNTEAFF	TGTGCCAGCAGCTTGCCTTCGAGGCAGATGAACACTGAAGCTTTCTTT
.	TRBV5-6	.	TRBJ2-3	CASSLLSSWDTQYF	TGTGCCAGCAGCTTACTTTCCTCTTGGGATACGCAGTATTTT
.	TRBV11-2	TRBD2	TRBJ2-2	CASSSLSGYLTGELFF	TGTGCCAGCAGCTCCCTTAGCGGGTACTTAACCGGGGAGCTGTTTTTT
.	TRBV10-1	.	TRBJ1-5	CASSAPGHRSNQPQHF	TGCGCCAGCAGCGCACCGGGACATCGTAGCAATCAGCCCCAGCATTTT
.	TRBV12-5	.	TRBJ2-5	CASGGGSAGETQYF	TGTGCTAGTGGAGGAGGCAGCGCGGGGGAGACCCAGTACTTC
.	TRBV5-1	.	TRBJ2-7	CASSLVIWGRGNYEQYF	TGCGCCAGCAGCTTGGTGATTTGGGGCAGGGGAAACTACGAGCAGTACTTC
.	TRBV4-1	.	TRBJ1-5	CASSQSQVSNQPQHF	TGCGCCAGCAGCCAATCTCAGGTTAGCAATCAGCCCCAGCATTTT
.	TRBV7-2	.	TRBJ2-7	CASSYSGTLSYEQYF	TGTGCCAGCAGCTATTCCGGGACACTCTCCTACGAGCAGTACTTC
.	TRBV5-4	.	TRBJ2-1	CASSPGLYNEQFF	TGTGCCAGCAGCCCCGGACTGTACAATGAGCAGTTCTTC
.	TRBV5-1	.	TRBJ1-1	CASSLETGWGTEAFF	TGCGCCAGCAGCTTGGAAACAGGGTGGGGGACTGAAGCTTTCTTT
.	TRBV9	TRBD1	TRBJ2-2	CASSSYRGRGGELFF	TGTGCCAGCAGCTCTTACAGGGGTCGAGGCGGGGAGCTGTTTTTT
.	TRBV27	.	TRBJ2-7	CASSFNRDTYEQYF	TGTGCCAGCAGTTTTAACAGGGATACCTACGAGCAGTACTTC
.	TRBV6-1	.	TRBJ1-1	CATRRGGDEAFF	TGTGCCACCCGAAGGGGGGGAGATGAAGCTTTCTTT
.	TRBV9	TRBD2	TRBJ2-7	CASSLADGGFEQYF	TGTGCCAGCAGCCTGGCCGACGGGGGGTTCGAGCAGTACTTC
.	TRBV19	TRBD1	TRBJ1-6	CASSAYGQGADSPLHF	TGTGCCAGTAGTGCATATGGACAGGGCGCGGATTCACCCCTCCACTTT
.	TRBV5-4	TRBD1	TRBJ1-2	CASSFLRDRAVFGKNGYTF	TGTGCCAGCAGCTTCCTCCGGGACAGGGCTGTCTTTGGCAAGAATGGCTACACCTTC
.	TRBV7-2	.	TRBJ1-5	CASSSIGGNQPQHF	TGTGCCAGCAGCTCCATCGGGGGCAATCAGCCCCAGCATTTT
.	TRBV11-2	.	TRBJ1-2	CASSHGQSYGYTF	TGTGCCAGCAGCCATGGACAGTCCTATGGCTACACCTTC
.	TRBV29-1	.	TRBJ1-2	CSVEDRPGLSDGYTF	TGCAGCGTTGAAGACCGACCGGGACTCTCGGATGGCTACACCTTC
.	TRBV18	.	TRBJ1-1	CASSPLSTANTEAFF	TGTGCCAGCTCACCACTATCGACAGCGAACACTGAAGCTTTCTTT
.	TRBV5-5	TRBD1	TRBJ1-4	CASVPGGVNEKLFF	TGTGCCAGCGTTCCAGGGGGAGTGAATGAAAAACTGTTTTTT
.	TRBV7-3	.	TRBJ2-7	CASSRTGTEGEQYF	TGTGCCAGCAGCCGAACCGGGACGGAGGGAGAGCAGTACTTC
.	TRBV5-4	TRBD1	TRBJ1-6	CASSFGQGENSPLHF	TGTGCCAGCAGCTTTGGACAGGGAGAGAATTCACCCCTCCACTTT
.	TRBV7-9	TRBD1	TRBJ2-1	CASSLVGQGMNNEQFF	TGTGCCAGCAGCTTAGTCGGACAGGGGATGAACAATGAGCAGTTCTTC
few	TRBV29-1	.	TRBJ1-3	CSVQGTVSGNTIYF	TGCAGCGTTCAGGGAACGGTTTCTGGAAACACCATATATTTT